The present entry profiles one T cell receptor beta chain with its context. The antigen is not known. There are 14 residues in the CDR3. V dropped 0 bases and J dropped 11 bases, with 15 bases sitting between them. Germline V gene data show CDR1 as SGHNT and CDR2 as YYREEE (reference sequence). Hyperthyroidism patients were newly diagnosed, had disease duration under 2 months, and were aged 18 to 65 years. The entry originates in a study of T cells in Graves' hyperthyroidism and ophthalmopathy. Notes on the study in general: Also found in blood were most expanded thyroid clonotypes above 0.001.

Researchers took RNA transcripts and amplified the TCR beta CDR3 regions from them. RT-PCR in the first round (using the HTBI primer set) targeted the TCR CDR3. TCRdb ran MiXCR on the multiplex PCR reads and lists one entry per CDR3 protein. Of roughly 840,000 distinct CDR3 sequences in the sample, roughly 40% were seen once. This clonotype originated in a man aged 18 to 30 with Graves' hyperthyroidism. Sequencing used blood. The chain links TRBV5-4 to TRBJ1-5; D remains unclear. The CDR3 DNA is TGTGCCAGCAGCTTGGCCCGCATCCTTGGGTCCCAGCATTTT. It encodes CASSLARILGSQHF. Full variable domain (outside the CDR3, taken from reference TRBV5-4 and TRBJ1-5): ETGVTQSPTHLIKTRGQQVTLRCSSQSGHNTVSWYQQALGQGPQFIFQYYREEENGRGNFPPRFSGLQFPNYSSELNVNALELDDSALYLCASSLARILGSQHFGDGTRLSIL.